Described below is a single T cell receptor (beta chain) sequence and its context. Germline V lookup: CDR1 SGHRS, CDR2 YFSETQ. V dropped 0 bases and J dropped 3; count of bases not matched to a gene: 0. The CDR3 has 16 residues. Method: immunoSEQ multiplex PCR; TCRdb's copy keeps in-frame clones and lacks some. This sample has 40,000 to 55,000 clones, with 87% found just once. The sample comes from a study of blood T cell repertoires in COVID-19. Study-level information: The study drew acute and convalescent COVID-19 samples from the United States, Italy and Spain. The analysed material was cDNA or gDNA that came from T cells, B-cell-depleted T cells, or PBMCs.

This receptor was taken from a man aged 45-60 years with active COVID-19. Sequencing was performed on peripheral blood. The chain combines TRBV5-1 with TRBJ2-3; 14 bases match TRBD2. CDR3 DNA sequence: TGCGCCAGCAGCTTGGGACTAGCGGGAGGGACAGATACGCAGTATTTT. Protein: CASSLGLAGGTDTQYF.